The 18 T cell receptor beta chains below come from one sample, sequenced in a study of blood T cell repertoires in COVID-19. Some clones are missing from TCRdb's copy, which holds only in-frame ones; the method was immunoSEQ multiplex PCR. The sample yields 45,000 to 70,000 clones, 81% seen once. Specimen: peripheral blood. These receptors came from a woman older than 75 with active or convalescent COVID-19.

The V gene is TRBV28, the J gene TRBJ1-1; tentatively, D is TRBD1 (6 bases). The length of the CDR3 is 13 residues. The germline gives CDR1 MDHEN, CDR2 SYDVKM. Trimming left V 6 bases short and J 6 bases short, with 14 bases between. The CDR3 loop is CASRRGYDSEAFF. The CDR3 DNA reads TGTGCCAGCAGGAGGGGGTATGACTCTGAAGCTTTCTTT.

The rearrangement uses TRBV9 and TRBJ1-2; D remains unclear. Germline V gene lookup returns CDR1 SGDLS and CDR2 YYNGEE. V lost 3 bases to trimming and J lost 6 bases, with 15 bases between them. The CDR3 contains 14 residues. CDR3 bases: TGTGCCAGCAGCGCAGACGGGAGGCGGGATGGCTACACCTTC. Protein product: CASSADGRRDGYTF.

The V and J genes are TRBV7-9 and TRBJ2-7; tentative D call: TRBD1 (6 bases). The CDR3 is made up of 15 amino acids. Trimming left V 3 bases short and J 1 base short, with 13 bases between. Germline CDR1 is SEHNR and CDR2 is FQNEAQ (reference sequence). DNA for the CDR3: TGTGCCAGCAGCTTGGGGGCAGTTGCTTCCTACGAGCAGTACTTC. This gives the protein CASSLGAVASYEQYF.

The chain uses TRBV2 and TRBJ2-3; tentatively, D is TRBD1 (5 bases). CDR3 length: 14 residues. In germline, CDR1 is SNHLY, CDR2 FYNNEI. V was cut by 4 bases and J by 2 bases, with 10 bases left in between. In nucleotides, the CDR3 is TGTGCCAGCAGTGGGCGACAGATCACAGATACGCAGTATTTT. It codes for CASSGRQITDTQYF. The full variable domain, with the rest looked up from reference TRBV2 and TRBJ2-3, is EPEVTQTPSHQVTQMGQEVILRCVPISNHLYFYWYRQILGQKVEFLVSFYNNEISEKSEIFDDQFSVERPDGSNFTLKIRSTKLEDSAMYFCASSGRQITDTQYFGPGTRLTVL.

The J gene is TRBJ1-2, the V gene TRBV29-1; D is uncertain. Trimming stripped 2 bases from V and 4 bases from J, with 8 bases between. Germline CDR1 reads SQVTM; CDR2 reads ANQGSEA. The CDR3 length is 12 residues. The CDR3 DNA reads as TGCAGCGTTGAAAGGAGGTCCTATGGCTACACCTTC. Amino acids: CSVERRSYGYTF.

The DNA for the CDR3 is TGTGCCAGCAGAGAAACCGGGACAGGGGCCTATGATGGCTACACCTTC. Translating gives CASRETGTGAYDGYTF. The V gene is TRBV27, the J gene TRBJ1-2; TRBD1 matches at 10 bases. The CDR3 extends over 16 amino acids. V was clipped by 6 bases and J by 6 bases; unmatched bases: 13. CDR1 is MNHEY, CDR2 SMNVEV, per germline (reference sequence).

In its sample, this clone was seen a few times. The chain employs TRBV6-5 and TRBJ2-5, with 10 bases lining up with TRBD2. After removal of 2 bases from V and 4 bases from J, the junction contained 4 bases not matched to a gene. The CDR3 sequence is 15 residues long. Germline CDR1 MNHEY, CDR2 SVGAGI. The CDR3 protein is CASSYRSGGGETQYF. Written as DNA, the CDR3 is TGTGCCAGCAGTTACCGGAGCGGGGGGGGAGAGACCCAGTACTTC.

The chain uses TRBV6-2 or TRBV6-3 and TRBJ2-1; D is possibly TRBD2 (6 bases). The V end lost 0 bases, the J end lost 8 bases, and 20 bases lay between the germline ends. Germline values: CDR1 MNHEY, CDR2 SVGEGT. CDR3 length: 17 amino acids. DNA of the CDR3: TGTGCCAGCAGTTACTCTGGCGGGACCTTTGAGGGCGATGAGCAGTTCTTC. Residues: CASSYSGGTFEGDEQFF.

Note on this clone: At the DNA level, this CDR3 is encoded by other sequences in the same sample as well. The rearrangement links TRBV24-1 to TRBJ2-1; D gene uncertain. CDR3 length equals 16 residues. Germline lookup yields CDR1 KGHDR and CDR2 SFDVKD. V lost 5 bases to trimming and J lost 0 bases, with 13 bases between them. DNA for the CDR3: TGTGCCACCAGTGGAGGTGGCCCGAGCTCCTACAATGAGCAGTTCTTC. Translation: CATSGGGPSSYNEQFF.

This chain connects TRBV29-1 to TRBJ2-7; 7 bases agree with TRBD1. CDR1 and CDR2 from the germline V gene are SQVTM and ANQGSEA. The CDR3 loop spans 15 amino acids. V was clipped by 0 bases and J by 6 bases; unmatched bases: 11. The CDR3 DNA is TGCAGCGTTGAAGACCCCAAGACAGGGTTTGGCGAGCAGTACTTC. Translated: CSVEDPKTGFGEQYF.

This chain uses TRBV25-1 with TRBJ2-1; 7 nucleotides agree with TRBD2. V was pared by 4 bases and J by 5 bases, with 2 bases of the junction left unmatched. Germline CDR1 reads MGHDK; CDR2 reads SYGVNS. This CDR3 spans 13 amino acids. The CDR3 is CASSGLADNEQFF. In nucleotides, the CDR3 is TGTGCCAGCAGTGGGCTAGCGGACAATGAGCAGTTCTTC.

This clone was detected only a few times. The rearrangement uses TRBV7-2 and TRBJ1-1, with TRBD1 identical over 7 bases. This CDR3 has 13 residues. Trimming at V came to 4 bases and at J to 6 bases, leaving 5 bases not matched to a gene. Germline V gene data show CDR1 as SGHTA and CDR2 as FQGNSA. As DNA, the CDR3 is TGTGCCAGCAGCTACGACAGGGTAGCTGAAGCTTTCTTT. Its translation is CASSYDRVAEAFF.

Here the CDR3 reads CASSLDRGLNSPLHF. The DNA of the CDR3 is TGTGCCAGCTCTCTTGACAGGGGGCTTAATTCACCCCTCCACTTT. The V call is TRBV18, the J call TRBJ1-6; 10 bases are a match to TRBD1. V lost 6 bases and J lost 6; bases outside the gene matches: 5. The CDR3 runs 15 residues. Germline V gene sequence: CDR1 KGHSH, CDR2 LQKENI.

This chain links TRBV10-3 with TRBJ2-3; tentatively, D is TRBD1 (6 bases). The CDR3 loop spans 13 amino acids. The germline CDR1 and CDR2 sequences are ENHRY and SYGVKD. Trimming removed 5 bases at V and 4 bases at J, with 10 bases between. In DNA form, the CDR3 reads TGTGCCATCAGTTCACAGGGCCCAGATACGCAGTATTTT. Its translation is CAISSQGPDTQYF.

This chain uses TRBV27 with TRBJ1-5; the D gene is possibly TRBD1 (6 bases). This CDR3 region has 15 residues. CDR1 is MNHEY and CDR2 is SMNVEV in the germline V gene (reference sequence). V lost 8 bases, J lost 2 bases, and 16 bases lay in between. The CDR3 spells CASSNRVLGNQPQHF. The CDR3 bases are TGTGCCAGCTCTAACAGGGTTTTAGGCAATCAGCCCCAGCATTTT.

This clone occurred a few times. The chain has TRBV28 and TRBJ1-6; the match to TRBD1 covers 9 bases. CDR3 length: 15 amino acids. Per germline, CDR1 MDHEN and CDR2 SYDVKM. V gave up 3 bases and J gave up 7 bases; unmatched junction bases: 4. This chain's CDR3 is CASSFIGTGNSPLHF. In DNA, the CDR3 is TGTGCCAGCAGTTTTATTGGGACAGGGAATTCACCCCTCCACTTT.

The rearrangement joins TRBV14 to TRBJ1-1, with D possibly TRBD1 on 5 matching bases. Per the germline V gene, CDR1 is SGHDN and CDR2 is FVKESK. V was trimmed by 7 bases and J by 0 bases, leaving 9 bases between them. CDR3 length equals 13 residues. The CDR3 sequence: CASTQGLNTEAFF. The CDR3 DNA reads as TGTGCCAGCACCCAGGGCCTGAACACTGAAGCTTTCTTT.

The CDR3 bases are TGCGCCAGCAGCCGTTTTCTTGGGCTCACAGATACGCAGTATTTT. Amino acid sequence: CASSRFLGLTDTQYF. This chain connects TRBV4-1 to TRBJ2-3; D gene ambiguous. This CDR3 has 15 amino acids. Trimming removed 4 bases at V and 2 bases at J, with 13 bases between. The germline V gene encodes CDR1 MGHRA and CDR2 YSYEKL.